The next 26 T cell receptor beta chains were all read from a single sample in a study of T cells in Graves' hyperthyroidism and ophthalmopathy. TCR beta CDR3 regions were amplified from RNA transcripts. RT-PCR in the first round (using the HTBI primer set) targeted the TCR CDR3. Via MiXCR, TCRdb re-called the multiplex PCR reads, giving one row per CDR3 protein. This sample has 650,000 to 850,000 distinct CDR3 sequences, with about 17% found just once. The sequenced sample consisted of blood. These receptors were taken from a woman in her fifties or sixties with Graves' hyperthyroidism that later progressed to Graves' ophthalmopathy.

The V gene is TRBV19, the J gene TRBJ2-7, with 9 bases identical to TRBD2. This CDR3 has 17 amino acids. The germline gives CDR1 LNHDA, CDR2 SQIVND (reference sequence). V dropped 5 bases and J dropped 2; count of bases not matched to a gene: 13. CDR3 sequence reads: CASSVPGLASSPYEQYF. In DNA form, the CDR3 reads TGTGCCAGTAGTGTACCGGGACTAGCTTCGTCCCCCTACGAGCAGTACTTC.

This clonotype was counted between two and nine times. The chain is built from TRBV19 and TRBJ1-1; 7 bases map to TRBD1. In germline, CDR1 is LNHDA, CDR2 SQIVND (reference sequence). Trimming at V came to 1 base and at J to 0 bases, leaving 2 bases not matched to a gene. This CDR3 spans 15 amino acids. The CDR3 DNA is TGTGCCAGTAGTATAGTGGACAGGCTGAACACTGAAGCTTTCTTT. Residues: CASSIVDRLNTEAFF.

The rearrangement joins TRBV9 to TRBJ2-1; weak D call: TRBD2 (6 bases). This CDR3 is built from 15 residues. Trimming stripped 0 bases from V and 4 bases from J, with 11 bases between. The germline V gene has CDR1 SGDLS and CDR2 YYNGEE. The CDR3 protein is CASSVAGLIYNEQFF. The CDR3 DNA reads TGTGCCAGCAGCGTAGCCGGACTAATTTACAATGAGCAGTTCTTC.

This rearrangement joins TRBV7-6 to TRBJ1-4, with TRBD1 identical over 8 bases. Germline V gives CDR1 SGHVS, CDR2 FNYEAQ. The CDR3 totals 13 residues. V lost 8 bases and J lost 6; bases outside the gene matches: 5. The CDR3 reads CASGQGRYEKLFF. The CDR3 nucleotides are TGTGCCAGCGGACAGGGTCGATATGAAAAACTGTTTTTT.

This clonotype came up a few times. The chain couples TRBV6-1 to TRBJ2-5, with TRBD1 as a possible D gene (6 bases). The V and J ends lost 6 bases and 7 bases respectively, with 18 bases between them. There are 14 residues in the CDR3. Germline V gene sequence: CDR1 MNHNS, CDR2 SASEGT. The CDR3 sequence: CASSPGVSLGTQYF. DNA for the CDR3: TGTGCCAGCAGCCCAGGGGTCAGCTTGGGGACCCAGTACTTC.

This clonotype showed up many times. The gene calls are TRBV20-1 and TRBJ1-5; TRBD1 matches at 7 bases. The CDR3 runs 14 residues. After removal of 0 bases from V and 6 bases from J, the junction contained 5 bases not matched to a gene. In germline, CDR1 is DFQATT, CDR2 SNEGSKA (reference sequence). CDR3 nucleotides: TGCAGTGCTAGAGATCAGTCAGGGGGTCAGCCCCAGCATTTT. As protein: CSARDQSGGQPQHF.

The chain links TRBV18 to TRBJ2-1; D is perhaps TRBD1 (6 bases). Trimming shortened V by 5 bases and J by 10 bases, and 12 bases separated the two germline ends. The CDR3 spans 12 residues. Per the germline V gene, CDR1 is KGHSH and CDR2 is LQKENI. The CDR3 protein is CASSSGAGEQFF. The CDR3 DNA follows: TGTGCCAGCTCATCAGGGGCAGGGGAGCAGTTCTTC.

This clonotype was recorded at least ten times. The chain joins TRBV11-2 to TRBJ2-7, with 13 bases identical to TRBD2. There are 16 residues in the CDR3. The V segment lost 0 bases and the J segment 9 bases; nucleotides outside the gene matches: 8. CDR1 is SGHAT, CDR2 FQNNGV, per germline. CDR3 sequence: CASSLELPGLAGTQYF. The CDR3 DNA follows: TGTGCCAGCAGCTTAGAGCTTCCGGGACTAGCGGGGACGCAGTACTTC.

This clonotype has just a few counts. J is TRBJ1-3 and V is TRBV11-3; 7 nucleotides align to TRBD1. Losses at the gene ends were 3 bases for V and 4 bases for J; bases not matched to a gene: 6. The CDR3 contains 15 residues. The germline V gene has CDR1 SGHNT and CDR2 YENEEA. CDR3 sequence (DNA): TGTGCCAGCAGCTTGTCGACAGGGTCGGGAAACACCATATATTTT. Protein: CASSLSTGSGNTIYF.

The table lists this clonotype with many counts. The chain joins TRBV27 to TRBJ2-5; maybe TRBD1 (6 bases). CDR3 length equals 12 residues. Germline V gene data show CDR1 as MNHEY and CDR2 as SMNVEV (reference sequence). Trimming left V 9 bases short and J 1 base short, with 9 bases between. CDR3 sequence: CASRTAQETQYF. CDR3 sequence (DNA): TGTGCCAGTAGGACAGCCCAAGAGACCCAGTACTTC.

Many counts were recorded for this clonotype. V usage is TRBV20-1 and J usage is TRBJ1-5, with D possibly matching TRBD1 (5 bases). Trimming left V 6 bases short and J 6 bases short, with 15 bases between. The CDR3 is made up of 13 amino acids. Germline CDR1 is DFQATT and CDR2 is SNEGSKA (reference sequence). This chain's CDR3 is CSAVGGARQPQHF. DNA of the CDR3: TGCAGTGCCGTGGGAGGGGCTCGTCAGCCCCAGCATTTT.

This clonotype has just a few counts. This rearrangement joins TRBV7-9 to TRBJ2-7; a weak D match, TRBD2 (5 bases). In germline, CDR1 is SEHNR, CDR2 FQNEAQ (reference sequence). V was cut by 6 bases and J by 6 bases, with 12 bases left in between. This CDR3 is 12 amino acids long. CDR3 region: CASRQQEGEQYF. The CDR3 nucleotides are TGTGCCAGCAGACAACAAGAGGGCGAGCAGTACTTC.

The gene calls are TRBV4-1 and TRBJ1-1, with 9 bases that match TRBD1. V shed 4 bases and J 6 bases; nucleotides not matched to a gene: 18. Germline CDR1 and CDR2: MGHRA and YSYEKL. The CDR3 is 18 amino acids. Here the CDR3 reads CASSPLHSFNRGRAEAFF. DNA of the CDR3: TGCGCCAGCAGCCCCCTCCATAGCTTCAACAGGGGGCGCGCTGAAGCTTTCTTT.

The table lists this clonotype with many counts. The V call is TRBV20-1, the J call TRBJ2-5; 7 bases agree with TRBD1. This CDR3 is built from 13 residues. Trimming cost V 6 bases and J 5 bases; bases outside gene matches: 9. CDR1 DFQATT and CDR2 SNEGSKA come from the germline V gene (reference sequence). The CDR3 protein is CSAIRGRGETQYF. CDR3 sequence (DNA): TGCAGTGCCATTAGGGGGCGAGGGGAGACCCAGTACTTC.

Concerning this clonotype itself: The junction departs from germline at one end; a sequencing error may be responsible. This chain connects TRBV5-1 to TRBJ1-2; 7 nucleotides agree with TRBD1. The CDR3 has 16 residues. Germline V lookup: CDR1 SGHRS, CDR2 YFSETQ. CDR3 coding DNA: TGTGCCAGCAGCCAAGATTCGCCCACAGGGGACTATGGCTACACCTTC. This encodes CASSQDSPTGDYGYTF.

V is TRBV6-1 and J is TRBJ2-3; 10 positions match TRBD2. J gave up 6 bases and V 5 bases, and 8 bases lay outside the gene matches. The germline V gene encodes CDR1 MNHNS and CDR2 SASEGT. This CDR3 is built from 15 residues. The CDR3 region is CASSKRTSGRDTQYF. The CDR3 bases are TGTGCCAGCAGTAAACGGACTAGCGGTCGTGATACGCAGTATTTT.

The V and J genes are TRBV27 and TRBJ2-7; weak D call: TRBD2 (6 bases). Per germline, CDR1 MNHEY and CDR2 SMNVEV (reference sequence). The CDR3 length is 15 residues. V gave up 3 bases and J gave up 0 bases, with 12 bases separating them. The CDR3 DNA sequence: TGTGCCAGCAGTTTTAGGGCTAGCGACTCCTACGAGCAGTACTTC. This encodes CASSFRASDSYEQYF.

Only a few counts were recorded for this clonotype. V and J are TRBV3-1 and TRBJ1-4; 9 bases match TRBD1. The V segment lost 2 bases and the J segment 3 bases; nucleotides outside the gene matches: 16. Germline values: CDR1 LGHDT, CDR2 YNNKEL (reference sequence). The CDR3 is 20 amino acids. The CDR3 bases are TGTGCCAGCAGCCAACCACTTGGACAGGGGAGGTTCATAGCTAATGAAAAACTGTTTTTT. This gives the protein CASSQPLGQGRFIANEKLFF. Together with reference TRBV3-1 and TRBJ1-4, the CDR3 gives the full variable domain: DTAVSQTPKYLVTQMGNDKSIKCEQNLGHDTMYWYKQDSKKFLKIMFSYNNKELIINETVPNRFSPKSPDKAHLNLHINSLELGDSAVYFCASSQPLGQGRFIANEKLFFGSGTQLSVL.

This clonotype was recorded at least ten times. The chain uses TRBV12-3 or TRBV12-4 and TRBJ2-2; 10 bases align to TRBD1. CDR3 length: 18 residues. V lost 11 bases and J lost 1; bases outside the gene matches: 16. CDR3: CAVPFRDRGGWNTGELFF. DNA for the CDR3: TGTGCCGTTCCATTCCGGGACAGGGGAGGATGGAACACCGGGGAGCTGTTTTTT.

At least ten counts were recorded for this clonotype. The chain joins TRBV5-1 to TRBJ2-7, with 8 bases identical to TRBD1. The CDR3 totals 15 residues. With V trimmed by 0 bases and J by 0 bases, 2 bases remained unmatched. Per the germline V gene, CDR1 is SGHRS and CDR2 is YFSETQ. CDR3 in DNA: TGCGCCAGCAGCTTGGTAACAGGGGGCTCCTACGAGCAGTACTTC. This codes for CASSLVTGGSYEQYF.

This clonotype was detected many times. V usage is TRBV10-3 and J usage is TRBJ1-1; D might be TRBD1 (5 bases). V was trimmed by 7 bases and J by 6 bases, leaving 15 bases between them. Germline V gene data show CDR1 as ENHRY and CDR2 as SYGVKD. The CDR3 is made up of 13 amino acids. The CDR3 here is CAIKAVGEAEAFF. The CDR3 nucleotides are TGTGCCATCAAGGCCGTGGGGGAAGCTGAAGCTTTCTTT.

This clonotype was counted a single time. Its ends do not fully match the called genes, so a read error is possible. The chain is built from TRBV19 and TRBJ2-5, with 12 bases aligning to TRBD1. CDR1 and CDR2 from the germline V gene are LNHDA and SQIVND (reference sequence). The CDR3 loop spans 15 amino acids. DNA for the CDR3: TGTGCCAGTAGTATCGGGACAGGGGGCCAAGGGACCCAGTACTTC. Protein: CASSIGTGGQGTQYF.

This clonotype occurred many times. The chain has TRBV30 and TRBJ1-1; D unclear. The germline CDR1 and CDR2 sequences are GTSNPN and SVGIG (reference sequence). Trimming cost V 1 base and J 1 base, with 16 bases left between them. The CDR3 is 16 residues long. The chain's CDR3 is CAWSGGSGRENTEAFF. The DNA for the CDR3 is TGTGCCTGGAGTGGTGGGTCCGGAAGGGAGAACACTGAAGCTTTCTTT.

This clonotype was counted many times. This chain joins TRBV5-1 and TRBJ2-3, with D perhaps TRBD2 (5 bases). Germline values: CDR1 SGHRS, CDR2 YFSETQ. The CDR3 is 15 amino acids. The V gene lost 0 bases and the J gene lost 4 bases, with 12 bases spanning the gap. The CDR3 is CASSLVVGVSDTQYF. DNA of the CDR3: TGCGCCAGCAGCTTGGTGGTGGGAGTTTCAGATACGCAGTATTTT. The whole variable domain, filled in from reference TRBV5-1 and TRBJ2-3, reads KAGVTQTPRYLIKTRGQQVTLSCSPISGHRSVSWYQQTPGQGLQFLFEYFSETQRNKGNFPGRFSGRQFSNSRSEMNVSTLELGDSALYLCASSLVVGVSDTQYFGPGTRLTVL.

The genes are TRBV27 and TRBJ1-1, with D unresolved. The CDR3 is 14 residues long. V was pared by 5 bases and J by 1 base, with 11 bases between. Germline-derived CDR1 and CDR2 are MNHEY and SMNVEV (reference sequence). This chain's CDR3 is CASSATMRNTEAFF. CDR3 coding DNA: TGTGCCAGCAGTGCGACGATGCGGAACACTGAAGCTTTCTTT.

The chain links TRBV20-1 to TRBJ2-3, with a weak D call TRBD1 (5 bases). Looked up from germline, CDR1 is DFQATT and CDR2 is SNEGSKA (reference sequence). V lost 3 bases to trimming and J lost 8 bases, with 12 bases between them. The CDR3 length is 12 residues. Here the CDR3 reads CSASLRVITQYF. CDR3 DNA sequence: TGCAGTGCTAGCCTCAGGGTGATTACGCAGTATTTT.